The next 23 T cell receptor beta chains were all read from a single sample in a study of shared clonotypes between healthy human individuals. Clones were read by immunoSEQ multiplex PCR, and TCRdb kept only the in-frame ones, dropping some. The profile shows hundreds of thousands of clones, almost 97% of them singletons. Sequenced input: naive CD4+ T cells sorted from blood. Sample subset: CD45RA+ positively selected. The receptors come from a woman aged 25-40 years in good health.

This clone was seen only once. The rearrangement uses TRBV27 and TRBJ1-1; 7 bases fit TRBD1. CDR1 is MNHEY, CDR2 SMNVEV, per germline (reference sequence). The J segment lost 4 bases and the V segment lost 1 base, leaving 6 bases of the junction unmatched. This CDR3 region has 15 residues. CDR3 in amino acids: CASSLFPGQITEAFF. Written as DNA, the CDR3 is TGTGCCAGCAGTTTATTTCCGGGACAGATCACTGAAGCTTTCTTT.

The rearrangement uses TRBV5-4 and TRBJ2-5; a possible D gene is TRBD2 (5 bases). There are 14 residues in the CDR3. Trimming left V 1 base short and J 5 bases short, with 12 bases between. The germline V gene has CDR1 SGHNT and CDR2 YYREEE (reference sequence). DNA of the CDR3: TGTGCCAGCAGCTTGAGGGCGAGGAGGGAGACCCAGTACTTC. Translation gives CASSLRARRETQYF.

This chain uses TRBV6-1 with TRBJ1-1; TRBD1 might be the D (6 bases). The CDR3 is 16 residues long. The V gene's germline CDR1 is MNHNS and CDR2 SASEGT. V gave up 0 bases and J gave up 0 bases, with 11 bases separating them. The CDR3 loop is CASSEAFNRVNTEAFF. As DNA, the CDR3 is TGTGCCAGCAGTGAAGCTTTCAACAGGGTGAACACTGAAGCTTTCTTT.

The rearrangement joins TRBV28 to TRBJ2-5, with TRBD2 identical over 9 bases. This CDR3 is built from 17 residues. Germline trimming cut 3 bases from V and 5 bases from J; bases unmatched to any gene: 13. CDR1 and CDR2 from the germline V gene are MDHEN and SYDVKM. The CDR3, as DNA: TGTGCCAGCAGTTTCTACCTGACTAGCGGAGGGCGGGAGACCCAGTACTTC. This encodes CASSFYLTSGGRETQYF.

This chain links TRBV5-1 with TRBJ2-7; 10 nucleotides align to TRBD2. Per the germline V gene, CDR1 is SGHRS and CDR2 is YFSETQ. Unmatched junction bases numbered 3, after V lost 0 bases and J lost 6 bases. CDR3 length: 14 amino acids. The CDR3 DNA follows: TGCGCCAGCAGCTTGGGACTAGCGGGTCGCGAGCAGTACTTC. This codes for CASSLGLAGREQYF.

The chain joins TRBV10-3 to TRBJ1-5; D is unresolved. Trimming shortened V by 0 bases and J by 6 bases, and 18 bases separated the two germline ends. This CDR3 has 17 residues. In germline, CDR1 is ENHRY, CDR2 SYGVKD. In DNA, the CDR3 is TGTGCCATCAGTGAGTCGTTCATGCCCATCCACTTTCAGCCCCAGCATTTT. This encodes CAISESFMPIHFQPQHF.

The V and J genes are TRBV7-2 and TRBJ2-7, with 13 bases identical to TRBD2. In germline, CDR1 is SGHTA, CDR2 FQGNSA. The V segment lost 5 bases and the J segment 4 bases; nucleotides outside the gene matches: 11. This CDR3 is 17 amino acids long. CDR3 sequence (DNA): TGTGCCAGCAGCCCCGGACTAGCGGGAGTATCTCAGTACGAGCAGTACTTC. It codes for CASSPGLAGVSQYEQYF.

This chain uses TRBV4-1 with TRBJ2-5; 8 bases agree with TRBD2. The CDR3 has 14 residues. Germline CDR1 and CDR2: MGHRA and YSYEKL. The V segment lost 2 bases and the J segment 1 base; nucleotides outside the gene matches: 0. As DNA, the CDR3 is TGCGCCAGCAGCCAACTAGCGGGCCAAGAGACCCAGTACTTC. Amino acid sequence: CASSQLAGQETQYF.

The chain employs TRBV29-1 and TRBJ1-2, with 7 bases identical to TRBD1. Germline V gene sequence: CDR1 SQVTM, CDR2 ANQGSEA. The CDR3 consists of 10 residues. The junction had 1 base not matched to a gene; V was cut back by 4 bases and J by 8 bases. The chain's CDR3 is CSVGQGGYTF. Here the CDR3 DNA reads TGCAGCGTTGGACAGGGAGGCTACACCTTC.

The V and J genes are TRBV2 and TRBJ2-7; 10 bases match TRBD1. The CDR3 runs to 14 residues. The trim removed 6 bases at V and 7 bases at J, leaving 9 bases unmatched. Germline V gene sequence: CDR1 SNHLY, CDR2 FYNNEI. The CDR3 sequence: CASRPGQGTREQYF. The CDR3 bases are TGTGCCAGCAGACCGGGACAGGGGACCCGGGAGCAGTACTTC.

The CDR3 is CASSLDRSYEQYF. DNA of the CDR3: TGCGCCAGCAGCCTGGACAGGTCCTACGAGCAGTACTTC. The chain carries TRBV5-1 and TRBJ2-5; 7 bases fit TRBD1. TRBJ2-7 matches the DNA end more closely, so the J call is doubtful. CDR1 and CDR2 from the germline V gene are SGHRS and YFSETQ. The CDR3 runs to 13 residues.

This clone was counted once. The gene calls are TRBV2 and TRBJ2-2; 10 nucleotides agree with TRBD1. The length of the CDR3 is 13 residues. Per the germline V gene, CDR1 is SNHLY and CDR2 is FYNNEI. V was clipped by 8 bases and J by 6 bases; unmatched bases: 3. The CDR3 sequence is CASRGQGAGELFF. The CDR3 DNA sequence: TGTGCCAGCCGAGGACAGGGGGCCGGGGAGCTGTTTTTT.

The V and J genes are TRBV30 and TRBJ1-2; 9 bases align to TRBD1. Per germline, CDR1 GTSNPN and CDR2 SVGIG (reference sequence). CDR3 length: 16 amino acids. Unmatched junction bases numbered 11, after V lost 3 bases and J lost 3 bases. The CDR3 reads CAWSASGQGSYYGYTF. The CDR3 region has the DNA TGTGCCTGGAGCGCCTCCGGACAGGGGTCTTACTATGGCTACACCTTC.

The CDR3 coding sequence is TGTGCCAGCAGCTTAGATCAGGGCTCCTACGAGCAGTACTTC. This encodes CASSLDQGSYEQYF. This chain links TRBV7-6 with TRBJ2-7; D may be TRBD1 (5 bases). V shed 1 base and J shed 0 bases, with 7 bases lying between them. The germline gives CDR1 SGHVS, CDR2 FNYEAQ. This CDR3 contains 14 residues. Using reference TRBV7-6 and TRBJ2-7 for the parts outside the CDR3, the full variable domain is GAGVSQSPRYKVTKRGQDVALRCDPISGHVSLYWYRQALGQGPEFLTYFNYEAQQDKSGLPNDRFSAERPEGSISTLTIQRTEQRDSAMYRCASSLDQGSYEQYFGPGTRLTVT.

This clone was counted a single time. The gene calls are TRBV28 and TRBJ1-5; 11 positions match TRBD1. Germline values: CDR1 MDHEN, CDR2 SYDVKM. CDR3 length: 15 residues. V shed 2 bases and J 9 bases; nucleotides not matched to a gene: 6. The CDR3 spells CASSLPGTGGRPQHF. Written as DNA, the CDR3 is TGTGCCAGCAGTTTACCCGGGACAGGGGGGCGGCCCCAGCATTTT. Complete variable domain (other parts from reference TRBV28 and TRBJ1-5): DVKVTQSSRYLVKRTGEKVFLECVQDMDHENMFWYRQDPGLGLRLIYFSYDVKMKEKGDIPEGYSVSREKKERFSLILESASTNQTSMYLCASSLPGTGGRPQHFGDGTRLSIL.

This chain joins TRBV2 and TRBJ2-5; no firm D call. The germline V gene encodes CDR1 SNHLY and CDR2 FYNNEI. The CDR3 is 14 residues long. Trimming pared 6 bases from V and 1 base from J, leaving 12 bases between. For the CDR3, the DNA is TGTGCCAGCAGCCATCCCCTCCGCCAAGAGACCCAGTACTTC. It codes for CASSHPLRQETQYF. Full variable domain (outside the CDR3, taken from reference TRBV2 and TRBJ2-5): EPEVTQTPSHQVTQMGQEVILRCVPISNHLYFYWYRQILGQKVEFLVSFYNNEISEKSEIFDDQFSVERPDGSNFTLKIRSTKLEDSAMYFCASSHPLRQETQYFGPGTRLLVL.

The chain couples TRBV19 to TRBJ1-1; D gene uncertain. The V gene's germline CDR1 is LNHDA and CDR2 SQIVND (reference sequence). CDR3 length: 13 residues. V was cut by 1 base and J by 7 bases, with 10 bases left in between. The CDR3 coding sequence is TGTGCCAGTAGTATAGGGAGCGGGCTTGAAGCTTTCTTT. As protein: CASSIGSGLEAFF.

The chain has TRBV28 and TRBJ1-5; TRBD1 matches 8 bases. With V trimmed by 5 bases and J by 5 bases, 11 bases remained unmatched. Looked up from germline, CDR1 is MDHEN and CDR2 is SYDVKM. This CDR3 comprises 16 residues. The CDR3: CASSPGQGPTDQPQHF. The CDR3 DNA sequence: TGTGCCAGCAGTCCCGGACAGGGCCCCACAGATCAGCCCCAGCATTTT.

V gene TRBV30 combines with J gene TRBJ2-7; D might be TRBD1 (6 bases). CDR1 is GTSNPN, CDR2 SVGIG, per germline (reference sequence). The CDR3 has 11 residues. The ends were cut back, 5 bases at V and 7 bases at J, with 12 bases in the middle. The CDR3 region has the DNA TGTGCCTGGTCACAGGGTTTGGAGCAGTACTTC. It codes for CAWSQGLEQYF.

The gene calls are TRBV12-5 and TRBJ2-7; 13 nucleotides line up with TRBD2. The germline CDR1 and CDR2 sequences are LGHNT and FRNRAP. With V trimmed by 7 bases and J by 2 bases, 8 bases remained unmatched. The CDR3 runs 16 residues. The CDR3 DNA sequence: TGTGCTAGTGAGTCCGGGACTAGCGGGACCCCCTACGAGCAGTACTTC. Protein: CASESGTSGTPYEQYF.

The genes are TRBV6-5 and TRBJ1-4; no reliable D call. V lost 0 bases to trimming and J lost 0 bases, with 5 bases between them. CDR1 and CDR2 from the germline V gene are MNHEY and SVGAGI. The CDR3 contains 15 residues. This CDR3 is CASSYSIATNEKLFF. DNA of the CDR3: TGTGCCAGCAGTTACTCGATTGCAACTAATGAAAAACTGTTTTTT.

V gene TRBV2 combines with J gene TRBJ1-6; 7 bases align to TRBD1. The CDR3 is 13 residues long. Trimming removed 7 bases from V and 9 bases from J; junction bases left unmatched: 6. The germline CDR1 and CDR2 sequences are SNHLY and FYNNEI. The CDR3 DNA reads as TGTGCCAGCATTGGACAGGAGGTTTCACCCCTCCACTTT. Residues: CASIGQEVSPLHF.

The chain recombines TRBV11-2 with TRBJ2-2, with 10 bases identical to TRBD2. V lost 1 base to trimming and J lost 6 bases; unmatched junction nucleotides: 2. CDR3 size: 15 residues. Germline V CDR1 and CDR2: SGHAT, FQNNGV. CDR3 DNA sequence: TGTGCCAGCAGCTTAGGTCTAGCGGGGGCCGGGGAGCTGTTTTTT. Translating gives CASSLGLAGAGELFF.